This TCR beta chain was identified during a study of blood T cells in healthy people across ages. Study-level results: Unsorted PBMC input precluded a conclusive naive versus antigen-experienced comparison. The long-lived group displayed more naive CD4+ cells, plus higher diversity, than the aged donors did.

Using a J-beta primer mix together with a sample-barcoded 5' primer, a second PCR was run for roughly 6 to 11 cycles. TCRdb re-analysed the 5' RACE reads in MiXCR, keeping a single row per CDR3 protein. Of roughly 1,700,000 distinct CDR3 sequences in the sample, 25% to 30% were seen once. This CDR3 contains 15 residues. The germline V gene has CDR1 SGHTA and CDR2 FQGNSA. V lost 2 bases and J lost 0, with 10 bases in between. In regard to this clonotype: Its specificity is not known.

Total RNA was extracted at no less than 5.5 micrograms per sample. The rearrangement links TRBV7-2 to TRBJ2-5; perhaps TRBD2 as D (5 bases). The sample comprised blood. The receptor was derived from a woman aged 30 to 39 in good health. In nucleotides, the CDR3 is TGTGCCAGCAGCTTAACGAGGGCAAACCAAGAGACCCAGTACTTC. This gives the protein CASSLTRANQETQYF.